These 2 T cell receptor beta chains came from one sample sequenced in a study of beta chain features in type 1 diabetes. No antigen has been assigned to these receptors. The isolated RNA, all of it, was reverse transcribed, so expressed TCRB transcripts were what got sequenced. Sequenced by immunoSEQ multiplex PCR; TCRdb stores in-frame clones only, minus some. The sample has hundreds of thousands of clones; 13% are singletons. Notes on the study in general: In every one of the four CD4+ subsets, TCRB CDR3s were moderately but significantly shorter in Type 1 diabetes patients.

The sample was naive CD4+ T cells from blood. These receptor sequences come from a man between 18 and 29 years old with type 1 diabetes.

The sample holds a few counts of this clone. The chain uses TRBV4-1 and TRBJ2-7; the match to TRBD2 covers 9 bases. Per the germline V gene, CDR1 is MGHRA and CDR2 is YSYEKL. V gave up 4 bases and J gave up 3 bases; unmatched junction bases: 4. The length of the CDR3 is 14 residues. Written as DNA, the CDR3 is TGCGCCAGCAGCCGAGATAGCGGGGGCTACGAGCAGTACTTC. Its protein product is CASSRDSGGYEQYF.

There are a few counts of this clone. This chain joins TRBV30 and TRBJ1-4; D is unresolved. V shed 2 bases and J shed 13 bases, with 14 bases lying between them. Germline lookup yields CDR1 GTSNPN and CDR2 SVGIG (reference sequence). The CDR3 is 12 residues long. CDR3 sequence reads: CAWSRTEGRLFF. The CDR3 coding sequence is TGTGCCTGGAGTCGAACCGAGGGTAGACTGTTTTTT.